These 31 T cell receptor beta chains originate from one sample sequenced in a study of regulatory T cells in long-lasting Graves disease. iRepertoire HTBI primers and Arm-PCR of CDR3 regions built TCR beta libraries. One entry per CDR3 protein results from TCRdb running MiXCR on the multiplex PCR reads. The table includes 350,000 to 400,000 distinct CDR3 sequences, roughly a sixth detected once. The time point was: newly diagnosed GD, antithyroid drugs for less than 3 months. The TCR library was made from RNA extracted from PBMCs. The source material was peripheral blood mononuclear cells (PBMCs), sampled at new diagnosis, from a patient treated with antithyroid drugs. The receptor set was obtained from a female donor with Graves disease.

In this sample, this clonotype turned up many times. CDR3 DNA: TGTGCCAGCAGTTTAGCACCGGGACAGGCGGGCGGCGGCACTGAAGCTTTCTTT. It yields the protein CASSLAPGQAGGGTEAFF. V and J are TRBV12-3 or TRBV12-4 and TRBJ1-1; 8 nucleotides align to TRBD1. The CDR3 consists of 18 residues. V lost 0 bases, J lost 4 bases, and 13 bases stayed unmatched.

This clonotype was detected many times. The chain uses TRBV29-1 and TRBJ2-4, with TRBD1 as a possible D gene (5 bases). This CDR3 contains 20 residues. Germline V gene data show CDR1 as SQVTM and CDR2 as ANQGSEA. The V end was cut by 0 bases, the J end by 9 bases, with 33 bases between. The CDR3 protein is CSVEDYPPPHRTSSRSIQYF. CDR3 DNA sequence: TGCAGCGTTGAAGACTACCCTCCACCCCACAGGACCTCTTCACGAAGCATTCAGTACTTC.

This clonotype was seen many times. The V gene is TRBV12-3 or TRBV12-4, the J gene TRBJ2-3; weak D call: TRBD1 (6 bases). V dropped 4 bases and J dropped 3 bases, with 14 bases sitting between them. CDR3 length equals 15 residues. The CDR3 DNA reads TGTGCCAGCAGTTACGGGACATCCATGACAGATACGCAGTATTTT. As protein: CASSYGTSMTDTQYF.

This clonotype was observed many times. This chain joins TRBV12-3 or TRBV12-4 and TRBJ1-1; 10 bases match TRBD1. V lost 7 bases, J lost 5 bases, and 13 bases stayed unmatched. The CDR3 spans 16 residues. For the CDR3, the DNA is TGTGCCAGCAACCCCGGACAGGGGGACGGATGGACTGAAGCTTTCTTT. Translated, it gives CASNPGQGDGWTEAFF.

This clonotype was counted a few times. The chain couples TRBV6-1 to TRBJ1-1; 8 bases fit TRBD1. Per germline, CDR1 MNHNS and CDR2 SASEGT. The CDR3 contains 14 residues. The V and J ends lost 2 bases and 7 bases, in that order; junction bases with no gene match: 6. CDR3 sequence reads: CASSEQGAIDEAFF. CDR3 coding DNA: TGTGCCAGCAGTGAACAGGGGGCAATTGATGAAGCTTTCTTT.

The CDR3 loop reads CSASKAGEEYGYTF. The DNA for the CDR3 is TGCAGTGCCTCCAAGGCAGGGGAGGAATATGGCTACACCTTC. The chain is built from TRBV20-1 and TRBJ1-2; tentatively, D is TRBD1 (6 bases). Germline CDR1 DFQATT, CDR2 SNEGSKA (reference sequence). The V end was cut by 6 bases, the J end by 5 bases, with 19 bases between. The CDR3 covers 14 residues.

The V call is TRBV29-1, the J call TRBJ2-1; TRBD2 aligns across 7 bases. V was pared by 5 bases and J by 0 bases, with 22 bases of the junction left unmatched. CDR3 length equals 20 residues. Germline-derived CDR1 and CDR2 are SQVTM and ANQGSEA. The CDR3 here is CSVSAEASGFYSSSYNEQFF. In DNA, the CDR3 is TGCAGCGTTTCGGCGGAGGCTAGCGGTTTTTACTCGAGCTCCTACAATGAGCAGTTCTTC.

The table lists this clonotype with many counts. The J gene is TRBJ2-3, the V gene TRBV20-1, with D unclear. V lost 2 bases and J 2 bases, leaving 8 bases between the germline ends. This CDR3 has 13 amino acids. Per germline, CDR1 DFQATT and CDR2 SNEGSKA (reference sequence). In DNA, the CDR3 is TGCAGTGCTAGATGGGAATCCACAGATACGCAGTATTTT. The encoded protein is CSARWESTDTQYF.

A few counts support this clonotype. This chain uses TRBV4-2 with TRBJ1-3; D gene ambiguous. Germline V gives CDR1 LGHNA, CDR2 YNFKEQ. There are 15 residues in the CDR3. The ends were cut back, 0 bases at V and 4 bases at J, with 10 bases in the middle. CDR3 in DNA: TGTGCCAGCAGCCAAGAGGGCCGACCGGGAAACACCATATATTTT. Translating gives CASSQEGRPGNTIYF.

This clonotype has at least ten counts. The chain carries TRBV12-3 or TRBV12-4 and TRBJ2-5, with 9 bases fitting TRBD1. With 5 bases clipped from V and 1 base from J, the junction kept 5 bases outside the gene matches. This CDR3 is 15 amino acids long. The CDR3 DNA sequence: TGTGCCAGCAGTCCGGGACAGGGTTTCCAAGAGACCCAGTACTTC. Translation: CASSPGQGFQETQYF.

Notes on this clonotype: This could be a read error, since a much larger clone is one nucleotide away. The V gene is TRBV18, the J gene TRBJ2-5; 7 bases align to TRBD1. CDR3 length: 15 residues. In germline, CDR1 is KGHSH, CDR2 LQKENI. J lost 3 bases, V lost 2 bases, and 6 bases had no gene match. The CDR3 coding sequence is TGTGCCAGCTCACCATTTGACAGGGCGAAAGAGACCCAGTACTTC. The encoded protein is CASSPFDRAKETQYF. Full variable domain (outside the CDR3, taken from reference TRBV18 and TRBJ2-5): NAGVMQNPRHLVRRRGQEARLRCSPMKGHSHVYWYRQLPEEGLKFMVYLQKENIIDESGMPKERFSAEFPKEGPSILRIQQVVRGDSAAYFCASSPFDRAKETQYFGPGTRLLVL.

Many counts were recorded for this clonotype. DNA for the CDR3: TGTGCCAGCAGTCGAAGCAGGGGACAAGAGACCCAGTACTTC. Protein product: CASSRSRGQETQYF. The rearrangement uses TRBV2 and TRBJ2-5, with D tentatively TRBD1 (6 bases). The V end lost 5 bases, the J end lost 2 bases, and 12 bases lay between the germline ends. The CDR3 extends over 14 amino acids. Germline lookup yields CDR1 SNHLY and CDR2 FYNNEI.

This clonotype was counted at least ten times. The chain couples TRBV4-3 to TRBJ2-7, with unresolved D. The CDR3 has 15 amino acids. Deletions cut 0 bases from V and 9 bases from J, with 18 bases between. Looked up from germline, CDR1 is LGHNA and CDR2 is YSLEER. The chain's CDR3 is CASSQDGLPGWGQYF. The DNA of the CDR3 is TGCGCCAGCAGCCAAGATGGATTACCCGGCTGGGGGCAGTACTTC.

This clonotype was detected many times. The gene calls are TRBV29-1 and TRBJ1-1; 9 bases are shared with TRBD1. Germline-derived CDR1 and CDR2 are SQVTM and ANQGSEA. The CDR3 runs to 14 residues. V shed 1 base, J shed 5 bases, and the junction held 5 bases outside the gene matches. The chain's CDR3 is CSVEAGTGTTEAFF. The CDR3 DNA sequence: TGCAGCGTTGAAGCCGGGACAGGGACAACTGAAGCTTTCTTT.

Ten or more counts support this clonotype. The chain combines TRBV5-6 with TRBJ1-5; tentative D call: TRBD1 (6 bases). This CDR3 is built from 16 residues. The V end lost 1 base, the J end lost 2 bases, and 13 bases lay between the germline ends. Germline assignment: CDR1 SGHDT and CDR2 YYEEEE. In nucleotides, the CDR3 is TGTGCCAGCAGCTTGCTCAGGGGAGAGGGCAATCAGCCCCAGCATTTT. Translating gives CASSLLRGEGNQPQHF.

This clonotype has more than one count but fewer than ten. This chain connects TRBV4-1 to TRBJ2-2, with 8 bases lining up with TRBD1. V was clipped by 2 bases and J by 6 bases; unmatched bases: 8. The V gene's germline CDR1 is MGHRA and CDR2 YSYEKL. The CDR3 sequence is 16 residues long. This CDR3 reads CASSQYQGAGPGELFF. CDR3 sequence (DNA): TGCGCCAGCAGCCAATACCAGGGGGCTGGCCCCGGGGAGCTGTTTTTT.

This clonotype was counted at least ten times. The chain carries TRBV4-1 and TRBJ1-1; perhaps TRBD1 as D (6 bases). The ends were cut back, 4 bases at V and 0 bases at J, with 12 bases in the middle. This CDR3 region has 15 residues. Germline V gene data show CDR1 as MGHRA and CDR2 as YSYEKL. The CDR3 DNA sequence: TGCGCCAGCAGCCCGAAACCAGGGGTGAACACTGAAGCTTTCTTT. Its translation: CASSPKPGVNTEAFF.

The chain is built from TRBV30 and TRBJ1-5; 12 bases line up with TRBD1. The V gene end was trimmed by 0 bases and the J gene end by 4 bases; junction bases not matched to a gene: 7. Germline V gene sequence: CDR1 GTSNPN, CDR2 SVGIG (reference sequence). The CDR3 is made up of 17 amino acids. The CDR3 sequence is CAWSVGTGGAGNQPQHF. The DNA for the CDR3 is TGTGCCTGGAGTGTAGGGACAGGGGGCGCGGGGAATCAGCCCCAGCATTTT.

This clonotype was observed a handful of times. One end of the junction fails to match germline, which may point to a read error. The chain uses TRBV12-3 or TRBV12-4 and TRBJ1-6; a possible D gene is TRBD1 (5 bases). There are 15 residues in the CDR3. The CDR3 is CAGSFARGDQSPLHF. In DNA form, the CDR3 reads TGTGCCGGCAGTTTCGCCCGGGGGGACCAATCACCCCTCCACTTT.

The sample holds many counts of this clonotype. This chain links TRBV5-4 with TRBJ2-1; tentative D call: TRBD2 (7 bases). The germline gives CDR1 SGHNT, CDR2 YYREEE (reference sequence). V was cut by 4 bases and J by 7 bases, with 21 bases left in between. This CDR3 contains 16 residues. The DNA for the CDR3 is TGTGCCAGCAGCGCCGGGGGGCTAGCGGCTCCAAATGAGCAGTTCTTC. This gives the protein CASSAGGLAAPNEQFF.

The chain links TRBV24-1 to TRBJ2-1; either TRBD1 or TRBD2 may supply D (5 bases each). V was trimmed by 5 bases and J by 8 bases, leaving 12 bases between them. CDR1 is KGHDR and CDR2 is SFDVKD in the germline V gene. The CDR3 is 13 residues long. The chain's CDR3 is CATSGLTADEQFF. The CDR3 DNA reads TGTGCCACCAGTGGGTTGACAGCGGATGAGCAGTTCTTC.

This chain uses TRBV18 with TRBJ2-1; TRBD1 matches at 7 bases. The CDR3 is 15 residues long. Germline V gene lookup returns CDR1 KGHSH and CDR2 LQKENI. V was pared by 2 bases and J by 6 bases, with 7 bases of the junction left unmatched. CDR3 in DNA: TGTGCCAGCTCACCAGATAGGGGGCAATTCAATGAGCAGTTCTTC. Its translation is CASSPDRGQFNEQFF.

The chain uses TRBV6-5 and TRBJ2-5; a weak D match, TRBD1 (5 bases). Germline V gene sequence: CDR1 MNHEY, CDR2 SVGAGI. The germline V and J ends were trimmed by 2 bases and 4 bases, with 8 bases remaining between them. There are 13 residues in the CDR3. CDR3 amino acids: CASSYDRTETQYF. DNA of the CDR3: TGTGCCAGCAGTTACGACAGAACAGAGACCCAGTACTTC.

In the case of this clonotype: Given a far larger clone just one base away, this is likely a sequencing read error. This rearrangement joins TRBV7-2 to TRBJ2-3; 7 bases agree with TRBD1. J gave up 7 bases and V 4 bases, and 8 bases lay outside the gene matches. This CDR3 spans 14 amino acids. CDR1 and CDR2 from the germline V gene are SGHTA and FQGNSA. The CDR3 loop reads CASSSGQRENTQYF. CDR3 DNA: TGTGCCAGCAGCTCGGGACAGAGGGAGAATACGCAGTATTTT.

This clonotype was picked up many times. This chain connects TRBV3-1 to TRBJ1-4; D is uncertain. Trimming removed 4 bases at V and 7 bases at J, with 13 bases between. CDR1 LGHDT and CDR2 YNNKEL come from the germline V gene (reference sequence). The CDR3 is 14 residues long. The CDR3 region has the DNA TGTGCCAGCAGCCCGGCCGGGAGGATTGAAAAACTGTTTTTT. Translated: CASSPAGRIEKLFF.

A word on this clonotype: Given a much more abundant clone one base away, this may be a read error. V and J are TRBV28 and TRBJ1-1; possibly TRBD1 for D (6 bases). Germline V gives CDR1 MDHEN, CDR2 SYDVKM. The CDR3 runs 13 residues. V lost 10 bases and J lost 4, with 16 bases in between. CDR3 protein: CAIGQLMITEAFF. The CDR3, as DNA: TGTGCCATCGGACAGTTAATGATCACTGAAGCTTTCTTT.

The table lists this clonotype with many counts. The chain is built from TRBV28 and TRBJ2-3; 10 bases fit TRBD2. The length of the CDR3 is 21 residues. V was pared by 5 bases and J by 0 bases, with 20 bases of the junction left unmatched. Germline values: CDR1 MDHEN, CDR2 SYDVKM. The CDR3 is CASSTSLEGRLTSGSTDTQYF. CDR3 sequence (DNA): TGTGCCAGCAGTACGAGTCTCGAGGGCAGATTGACTAGCGGGAGCACAGATACGCAGTATTTT.

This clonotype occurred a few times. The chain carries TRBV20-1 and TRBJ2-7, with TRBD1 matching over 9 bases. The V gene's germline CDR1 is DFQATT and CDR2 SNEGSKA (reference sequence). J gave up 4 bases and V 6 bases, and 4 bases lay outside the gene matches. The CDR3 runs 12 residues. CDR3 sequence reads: CSAADRGYEQYF. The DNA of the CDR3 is TGCAGTGCCGCGGACAGGGGATACGAGCAGTACTTC.

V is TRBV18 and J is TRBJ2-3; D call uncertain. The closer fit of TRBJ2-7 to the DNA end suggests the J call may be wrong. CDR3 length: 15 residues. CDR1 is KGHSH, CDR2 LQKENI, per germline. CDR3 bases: TGTGCCAGCTCACCCGAGAATACCGGCCGCTACGAGCAGTACTTC. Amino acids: CASSPENTGRYEQYF.

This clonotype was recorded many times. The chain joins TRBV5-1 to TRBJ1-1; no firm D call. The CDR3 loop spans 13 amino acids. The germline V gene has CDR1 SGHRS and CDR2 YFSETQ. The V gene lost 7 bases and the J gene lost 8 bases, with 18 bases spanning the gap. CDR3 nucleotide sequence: TGCGCCAGCGGAATAGGGTCGAGTCGGGAAGCTTTCTTT. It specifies CASGIGSSREAFF. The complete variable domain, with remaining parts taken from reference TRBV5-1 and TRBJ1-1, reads KAGVTQTPRYLIKTRGQQVTLSCSPISGHRSVSWYQQTPGQGLQFLFEYFSETQRNKGNFPGRFSGRQFSNSRSEMNVSTLELGDSALYLCASGIGSSREAFFGQGTRLTVV.

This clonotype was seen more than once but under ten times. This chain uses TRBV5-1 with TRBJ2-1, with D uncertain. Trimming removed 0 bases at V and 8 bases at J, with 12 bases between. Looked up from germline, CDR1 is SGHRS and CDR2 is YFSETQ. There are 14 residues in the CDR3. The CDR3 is CASSLGAAFDEQFF. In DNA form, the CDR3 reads TGCGCCAGCAGCTTGGGAGCAGCCTTTGATGAGCAGTTCTTC.